The TCR beta chain described here comes from a study of blood T cell repertoires in COVID-19. About the research overall: PBMCs, B-cell-depleted T cells, or T cells provided the cDNA or gDNA that made up the material.

The V end lost 8 bases, the J end lost 0 bases, and 14 bases lay between the germline ends. This CDR3 contains 14 residues. The germline V gene has CDR1 MNHEY and CDR2 SMNVEV (reference sequence). In the authors' methods: From reference gene primer amplification, estimates of nucleated cell counts were derived. This table comes from immunoSEQ multiplex PCR, and its TCRdb copy is limited to in-frame clones, with some not included. V and J calls and clone size come straight from that table; D and trimming were deduced from the DNA. This table holds a few hundred thousand clones, 70% to 90% found once. Source material: peripheral blood. V is TRBV27 and J is TRBJ2-7, with D unclear. The receptor comes from a woman aged 45-59 years with active or convalescent COVID-19. CDR3 sequence reads: CASQPLYSSYEQYF. The CDR3 DNA follows: TGTGCCAGCCAACCCCTTTACAGCTCCTACGAGCAGTACTTC.